The 30 T cell receptor beta chains below come from one sample, sequenced in a study of chemoradiotherapy in HPV16-positive cancers. The repertoire was sequenced with immunoSEQ multiplex PCR; TCRdb's copy has only in-frame clones and lacks some. The sample lists over 15,000 clones; around 84% were seen once. Material: blood, obtained from a patient who underwent chemoradiotherapy. These receptors were taken from a human donor with HPV-associated anogenital cancer.

Concerning this clone itself: The sample carries other DNA sequences with the same CDR3. The V and J genes are TRBV7-9 and TRBJ1-6; D unclear. Germline V gene data show CDR1 as SEHNR and CDR2 as FQNEAQ (reference sequence). The CDR3 runs to 13 residues. V was trimmed by 1 base and J by 7 bases, leaving 5 bases between them. CDR3 in DNA: TGTGCCAGCAGCTTAGAGGCGAATTCACCCCTCCACTTT. Encoded protein: CASSLEANSPLHF.

The V gene is TRBV19, the J gene TRBJ1-5; 9 nucleotides match TRBD1. The CDR3 extends over 15 amino acids. CDR1 is LNHDA, CDR2 SQIVND, per germline (reference sequence). Germline trimming cut 5 bases from V and 1 base from J; bases unmatched to any gene: 3. The CDR3 region has the DNA TGTGCCAGTAGTTCCGGGACAGGGAGCAATCAGCCCCAGCATTTT. It codes for CASSSGTGSNQPQHF.

The chain is built from TRBV7-9 and TRBJ1-4; the match to TRBD1 covers 7 bases. The CDR3 spans 15 residues. Trimming cost V 5 bases and J 4 bases; bases outside gene matches: 7. Germline assignment: CDR1 SEHNR and CDR2 FQNEAQ (reference sequence). Here the CDR3 DNA reads TGTGCCAGCAGCCAAGAGGGACAGCTTAATGAAAAACTGTTTTTT. Translated: CASSQEGQLNEKLFF.

The V call is TRBV28, the J call TRBJ1-2; TRBD1 aligns across 11 bases. This CDR3 has 13 amino acids. V lost 6 bases to trimming and J lost 7 bases; unmatched junction nucleotides: 4. Germline CDR1 reads MDHEN; CDR2 reads SYDVKM. Here the CDR3 reads CASRPGQGAGYTF. Written as DNA, the CDR3 is TGTGCCAGCAGACCTGGACAGGGGGCTGGCTACACCTTC.

The chain has TRBV4-2 and TRBJ1-2; D might be TRBD1 (6 bases). The CDR3 totals 14 residues. The germline V gene encodes CDR1 LGHNA and CDR2 YNFKEQ. Trimming took 1 base from V and 4 from J, leaving 10 bases between them. The CDR3 region is CASSQGRDTYGYTF. CDR3 nucleotide sequence: TGTGCCAGCAGCCAAGGGAGGGACACCTATGGCTACACCTTC.

The chain recombines TRBV7-9 with TRBJ2-5, with D possibly matching TRBD1 (5 bases). V lost 5 bases and J lost 3, with 13 bases in between. Germline CDR1 is SEHNR and CDR2 is FQNEAQ (reference sequence). This CDR3 has 14 residues. As DNA, the CDR3 is TGTGCCAGCAGCCAGCGACAGACTGAAGAGACCCAGTACTTC. Amino acid sequence: CASSQRQTEETQYF.

V and J are TRBV28 and TRBJ1-5; D is perhaps TRBD1 (5 bases). The CDR3 runs to 16 residues. V dropped 3 bases and J dropped 0 bases, with 12 bases sitting between them. Germline-derived CDR1 and CDR2 are MDHEN and SYDVKM. CDR3 protein: CASSFPGTLSNQPQHF. The CDR3 coding sequence is TGTGCCAGCAGTTTTCCAGGGACGCTTAGCAATCAGCCCCAGCATTTT.

The chain joins TRBV5-6 to TRBJ1-2; D is unclear. The CDR3 spans 17 residues. The ends were cut back, 0 bases at V and 5 bases at J, with 20 bases in the middle. Per germline, CDR1 SGHDT and CDR2 YYEEEE. As DNA, the CDR3 is TGTGCCAGCAGCTTGGGAGGAGGCGGAACTGGTGGGTATGGCTACACCTTC. It yields the protein CASSLGGGGTGGYGYTF.

V is TRBV6-1 and J is TRBJ2-3, with TRBD2 as a possible D gene (5 bases). Trimming pared 4 bases from V and 0 bases from J, leaving 14 bases between. CDR1 MNHNS and CDR2 SASEGT come from the germline V gene. The CDR3 is 16 residues long. As DNA, the CDR3 is TGTGCCAGCAGTGGAAGGGCCCCGGGGAGCACAGATACGCAGTATTTT. This gives the protein CASSGRAPGSTDTQYF.

This chain joins TRBV18 and TRBJ2-7; perhaps D is TRBD1 or TRBD2 (5 bases each). V was clipped by 3 bases and J by 0 bases, with 9 bases between them. Germline V CDR1 and CDR2: KGHSH, LQKENI. The CDR3 is 14 residues long. As DNA, the CDR3 is TGTGCCAGCTCACCTAGTGGGGGCTCCTACGAGCAGTACTTC. Its protein is CASSPSGGSYEQYF.

A remark on this clone: One junction end does not reproduce the germline sequence, and a read error may be involved. CDR3 protein: CASSIAGGPQEQYF. The DNA of the CDR3 is TGTGCCAGCAGCATAGCGGGGGGGCCTCAGGAGCAGTACTTC. The V and J genes are TRBV7-2 and TRBJ2-7, with TRBD2 matching 11 bases. The CDR3 runs 14 residues. Looked up from germline, CDR1 is SGHTA and CDR2 is FQGNSA.

The chain combines TRBV7-2 with TRBJ2-7, with 9 bases matching TRBD1. Germline-derived CDR1 and CDR2 are SGHTA and FQGNSA. This CDR3 comprises 15 residues. V lost 5 bases, J lost 3 bases, and 8 bases stayed unmatched. This CDR3 reads CASSPQSTGGYEQYF. The CDR3 DNA is TGTGCCAGCAGCCCTCAATCGACAGGGGGCTACGAGCAGTACTTC.

The chain combines TRBV5-1 with TRBJ2-7, with 9 bases that match TRBD1. Trimming removed 4 bases from V and 2 bases from J; junction bases left unmatched: 10. There are 16 residues in the CDR3. The germline CDR1 and CDR2 sequences are SGHRS and YFSETQ. DNA for the CDR3: TGCGCCAGCAGCCAGACAGGGGGGCCAGGGACCTACGAGCAGTACTTC. This sequence encodes CASSQTGGPGTYEQYF.

The rearrangement joins TRBV6-5 to TRBJ2-2; 8 nucleotides align to TRBD2. The J segment lost 7 bases and the V segment lost 6 bases, leaving 10 bases of the junction unmatched. The CDR3 runs to 15 residues. CDR1 is MNHEY and CDR2 is SVGAGI in the germline V gene. The CDR3 DNA is TGTGCCAGCAGGAAGGGTAGCGGGGTGGGCGGGGAGCTGTTTTTT. Translation: CASRKGSGVGGELFF.

V usage is TRBV6-5 and J usage is TRBJ2-5; the D call may be TRBD1 or TRBD2 (6 bases each). Germline CDR1 MNHEY, CDR2 SVGAGI. This CDR3 is built from 15 residues. V was trimmed by 5 bases and J by 9 bases, leaving 22 bases between them. The CDR3 bases are TGTGCCAGCAGTCCCTGGGGGGCCAGTTTGGCTGCCCAGTACTTC. Translated, it gives CASSPWGASLAAQYF.

This rearrangement joins TRBV6-1 to TRBJ2-4; 12 bases are shared with TRBD2. The CDR3 is 15 amino acids. Germline trimming cut 2 bases from V and 4 bases from J; bases unmatched to any gene: 0. Germline V gene lookup returns CDR1 MNHNS and CDR2 SASEGT. The DNA of the CDR3 is TGTGCCAGCAGTGAACTAGCGGGGGGGAAAAACATTCAGTACTTC. It translates to CASSELAGGKNIQYF.

This clone came up a few times. This chain links TRBV19 with TRBJ2-7; 8 positions agree with TRBD1. The germline V gene encodes CDR1 LNHDA and CDR2 SQIVND (reference sequence). This CDR3 is built from 15 residues. V shed 2 bases and J 2 bases; nucleotides not matched to a gene: 5. CDR3 in amino acids: CASSIKGQGTYEQYF. The CDR3 DNA is TGTGCCAGTAGTATAAAAGGACAGGGAACCTACGAGCAGTACTTC.

The chain carries TRBV7-9 and TRBJ2-3, with a weak D call TRBD2 (5 bases). The V gene lost 3 bases and the J gene lost 6 bases, with 7 bases spanning the gap. The germline V gene has CDR1 SEHNR and CDR2 FQNEAQ (reference sequence). The CDR3 contains 12 residues. This CDR3 reads CASSLLADTQYF. CDR3 nucleotides: TGTGCCAGCAGCTTGTTAGCGGATACGCAGTATTTT.

This clone was detected only a few times. The V call is TRBV7-8, the J call TRBJ1-5; the D is unclear. Deletions cut 6 bases from V and 7 bases from J, with 22 bases between. Germline CDR1 reads SGHVS; CDR2 reads FQNEAQ. The CDR3 has 16 amino acids. CDR3 sequence: CASSSSPFPTEQPQHF. CDR3 nucleotides: TGTGCCAGCAGTTCCTCCCCATTCCCGACGGAACAGCCCCAGCATTTT. Drawing the rest from reference TRBV7-8 and TRBJ1-5, the complete variable domain is GAGVSQSPRYKVAKRGQDVALRCDPISGHVSLFWYQQALGQGPEFLTYFQNEAQLDKSGLPSDRFFAERPEGSVSTLKIQRTQQEDSAVYLCASSSSPFPTEQPQHFGDGTRLSIL.

The chain is built from TRBV7-3 and TRBJ2-5; D is unresolved. CDR3 length: 13 residues. Trimming pared 4 bases from V and 2 bases from J, leaving 8 bases between. Germline V gives CDR1 SGHTA, CDR2 FQGTGA. CDR3 sequence reads: CASSSGAQETQYF. The DNA of the CDR3 is TGTGCCAGCAGCTCGGGCGCTCAAGAGACCCAGTACTTC.

The genes are TRBV5-8 and TRBJ1-3; D is uncertain. The germline CDR1 and CDR2 sequences are SGHTS and YDEGEE. Trimming stripped 0 bases from V and 0 bases from J, with 10 bases between. This CDR3 is 16 amino acids long. CDR3 protein: CASSLGPTNSGNTIYF. CDR3 DNA: TGTGCCAGCAGCTTGGGACCCACTAACTCTGGAAACACCATATATTTT. The whole variable domain, remainder taken from reference TRBV5-8 and TRBJ1-3, is EAGVTQSPTHLIKTRGQQATLRCSPISGHTSVYWYQQALGLGLQFLLWYDEGEERNRGNFPPRFSGRQFPNYSSELNVNALELEDSALYLCASSLGPTNSGNTIYFGEGSWLTVV.

J is TRBJ2-2 and V is TRBV27; D not certain. Germline CDR1 reads MNHEY; CDR2 reads SMNVEV (reference sequence). V was shortened by 5 bases and J by 3 bases, with 13 bases between the two germline ends. This CDR3 is built from 15 residues. The CDR3 loop reads CASSPISIYTGELFF. The CDR3 bases are TGTGCCAGCAGTCCCATTAGTATCTACACCGGGGAGCTGTTTTTT.

The V and J genes are TRBV5-4 and TRBJ1-1; TRBD1 might be the D (6 bases). V dropped 4 bases and J dropped 4 bases, with 17 bases sitting between them. Germline CDR1 reads SGHNT; CDR2 reads YYREEE (reference sequence). This CDR3 spans 15 amino acids. CDR3 sequence (DNA): TGTGCCAGCAGCCCGGGTCAGACAGGTACCACTGAAGCTTTCTTT. Protein product: CASSPGQTGTTEAFF. Using reference TRBV5-4 and TRBJ1-1 for the parts outside the CDR3, the full variable domain is ETGVTQSPTHLIKTRGQQVTLRCSSQSGHNTVSWYQQALGQGPQFIFQYYREEENGRGNFPPRFSGLQFPNYSSELNVNALELDDSALYLCASSPGQTGTTEAFFGQGTRLTVV.

The chain recombines TRBV18 with TRBJ2-2, with D perhaps matching TRBD1 or TRBD2 (5 bases each). Germline CDR1 KGHSH, CDR2 LQKENI. The CDR3 is 15 residues long. Trimming pared 5 bases from V and 4 bases from J, leaving 14 bases between. The CDR3 bases are TGTGCCAGCTCAGGTACAGTTGGGACCACCGGGGAGCTGTTTTTT. Translating gives CASSGTVGTTGELFF.

This rearrangement joins TRBV2 to TRBJ1-5; D is ambiguous. This CDR3 has 14 residues. Per the germline V gene, CDR1 is SNHLY and CDR2 is FYNNEI. With 6 bases removed from V and 6 bases from J, the gap between germline ends came to 15 bases. CDR3 sequence (DNA): TGTGCCAGCAGGGGTGGATCGGCGGGTCAGCCCCAGCATTTT. Its translation: CASRGGSAGQPQHF.

The chain employs TRBV6-1 and TRBJ1-4, with 10 bases aligning to TRBD1. In germline, CDR1 is MNHNS, CDR2 SASEGT. The CDR3 runs 14 residues. After removal of 4 bases from V and 5 bases from J, the junction contained 1 base not matched to a gene. The CDR3 sequence: CASSAGQGNEKLFF. CDR3 nucleotide sequence: TGTGCCAGCAGTGCGGGACAGGGGAATGAAAAACTGTTTTTT.

Note on this clone: The sample contains more than one DNA sequence encoding this CDR3. The J gene is TRBJ1-3, the V gene TRBV2; D remains unclear. Germline V gives CDR1 SNHLY, CDR2 FYNNEI. Trimming cost V 4 bases and J 0 bases, with 13 bases left between them. This CDR3 contains 16 residues. The DNA of the CDR3 is TGTGCCAGCAGTGCATCCCCGGCCAGCTCTGGAAACACCATATATTTT. It is translated as CASSASPASSGNTIYF.

This chain links TRBV5-5 with TRBJ2-3; maybe TRBD1 (5 bases). V lost 2 bases to trimming and J lost 3 bases, with 16 bases between them. The CDR3 spans 16 residues. CDR1 and CDR2 (germline): SGHKS, YYEKEE (reference sequence). The CDR3 sequence: CASSLGPGRGTDTQYF. The CDR3 bases are TGTGCCAGCAGCTTAGGTCCTGGAAGGGGAACAGATACGCAGTATTTT.

J is TRBJ2-2 and V is TRBV28, with unresolved D. The V end lost 2 bases, the J end lost 11 bases, and 12 bases lay between the germline ends. This CDR3 region has 13 residues. Germline CDR1 and CDR2: MDHEN and SYDVKM. This CDR3 reads CASSLVASRELFF. As DNA, the CDR3 is TGTGCCAGCAGTTTAGTAGCCTCGAGAGAGCTGTTTTTT.

The chain couples TRBV7-2 to TRBJ2-7; no clear D. The CDR3 runs 11 residues. CDR1 is SGHTA and CDR2 is FQGNSA in the germline V gene. V was clipped by 5 bases and J by 10 bases, with 12 bases between them. CDR3 sequence: CASSPSKLQYF. The CDR3 DNA sequence: TGTGCCAGCAGCCCCTCTAAGCTACAGTACTTC.